These 7 T cell receptor beta chains were sequenced from one sample in a study of technical replicates of blood from several donors. TCRdb's copy holds only in-frame clones and misses some; the assay was immunoSEQ multiplex PCR. The sample consists of nearly 80,000 clones, 93% of them appearing once. The sample comprised T cells isolated from PBMCs. The receptors derive from a human donor in good health.

This chain uses TRBV4-3 with TRBJ2-1, with 9 bases aligning to TRBD2. With V trimmed by 0 bases and J by 6 bases, 15 bases remained unmatched. This CDR3 has 19 amino acids. Germline V gives CDR1 LGHNA, CDR2 YSLEER. In DNA, the CDR3 is TGCGCCAGCAGCCAAGATCCCCGGGGTATAGCGGGAGAAGCCAATGAGCAGTTCTTC. Its protein is CASSQDPRGIAGEANEQFF.

The chain has TRBV11-2 and TRBJ2-7; 8 positions agree with TRBD2. The V gene end was trimmed by 1 base and the J gene end by 3 bases; junction bases not matched to a gene: 5. The CDR3 contains 15 residues. Germline CDR1 SGHAT, CDR2 FQNNGV. The CDR3 nucleotides are TGTGCCAGCAGCTTAGGCAGCGGGAGCTTCTACGAGCAGTACTTC. Translating it yields CASSLGSGSFYEQYF.

The chain employs TRBV2 and TRBJ2-1; the D gene is possibly TRBD1 (6 bases). Deletions cut 4 bases from V and 13 bases from J, with 17 bases between. The CDR3 runs to 13 residues. Germline V gene lookup returns CDR1 SNHLY and CDR2 FYNNEI. The CDR3 coding sequence is TGTGCCAGCAGTGGAGTAGGGGGTTTGGAACAGTTCTTC. Amino acids: CASSGVGGLEQFF.

The rearrangement joins TRBV4-3 to TRBJ1-2, with D perhaps matching TRBD1 (6 bases). This CDR3 comprises 13 residues. The germline V and J ends were trimmed by 0 bases and 8 bases, with 10 bases remaining between them. Germline V gene lookup returns CDR1 LGHNA and CDR2 YSLEER. The CDR3 spells CASSQEGGRGYTF. The CDR3 region has the DNA TGCGCCAGCAGCCAAGAAGGGGGACGGGGCTACACCTTC.

CDR3 coding DNA: TGTGCCACGAGGAGGTATACAGTCTCCTACGAGCAGTACTTC. It yields the protein CATRRYTVSYEQYF. The V gene is TRBV27, the J gene TRBJ2-7; weak D call: TRBD2 (5 bases). Germline assignment: CDR1 MNHEY and CDR2 SMNVEV (reference sequence). V lost 10 bases, J lost 0 bases, and 16 bases lay in between. This CDR3 has 14 residues.

The chain has TRBV11-2 and TRBJ2-7, with D unresolved. Germline assignment: CDR1 SGHAT and CDR2 FQNNGV. CDR3 length equals 12 residues. Deletions cut 1 base from V and 4 bases from J, with 5 bases between. In DNA form, the CDR3 reads TGTGCCAGCAGCTTAGCAGGTTACGAGCAGTACTTC. This sequence encodes CASSLAGYEQYF.

The chain employs TRBV9 and TRBJ2-1; TRBD2 aligns across 13 bases. The CDR3 spans 15 residues. V lost 4 bases, J lost 9 bases, and 7 bases stayed unmatched. CDR1 SGDLS and CDR2 YYNGEE come from the germline V gene. The CDR3 DNA follows: TGTGCCAGCAGCACTAGCGGGAGGGCCCCCGGTGAGCAGTTCTTC. Translation: CASSTSGRAPGEQFF.